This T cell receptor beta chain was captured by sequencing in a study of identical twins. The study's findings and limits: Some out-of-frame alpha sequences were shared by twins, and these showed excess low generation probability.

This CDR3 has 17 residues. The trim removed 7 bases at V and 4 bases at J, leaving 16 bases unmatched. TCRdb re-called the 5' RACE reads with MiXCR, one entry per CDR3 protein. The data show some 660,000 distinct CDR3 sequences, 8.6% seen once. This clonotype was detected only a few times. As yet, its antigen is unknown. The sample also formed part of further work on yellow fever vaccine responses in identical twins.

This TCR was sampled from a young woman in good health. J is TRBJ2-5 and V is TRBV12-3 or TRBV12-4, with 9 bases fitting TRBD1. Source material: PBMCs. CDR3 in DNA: TGTGCCAGCAAGATGGGACAGGGAGGTTGGGTAGGAGAGACCCAGTACTTC. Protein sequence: CASKMGQGGWVGETQYF.